These 27 T cell receptor beta chains originate from one sample sequenced in a study of post-analysis software for immune sequencing data. General study points: Compared with controls, patients had more of roughly five TRBV segments, including TRBV5-6, TRBV5-1 and TRBV20-1.

TCR beta cDNA libraries had unique molecular identifiers. TCRdb analysed the PCR reads with MiXCR anew, one entry per CDR3 protein. Here the sample spans about 430,000 distinct CDR3 sequences, 39% being singletons. These receptors' antigens are unknown. The sequencing input was blood. The receptors here all came from a girl aged 2-10 years with multiple sclerosis.

The table lists this clonotype with a few counts. V gene TRBV29-1 combines with J gene TRBJ1-1; no definite D call. CDR3 length: 13 amino acids. The germline gives CDR1 SQVTM, CDR2 ANQGSEA. Trimming removed 5 bases at V and 3 bases at J, with 13 bases between. The CDR3 DNA reads TGCAGCGTTTGGCCGGGTAAACACACTGAAGCTTTCTTT. It codes for CSVWPGKHTEAFF.

This clonotype was counted only a few times. V usage is TRBV20-1 and J usage is TRBJ2-3, with TRBD2 as a possible D gene (6 bases). Trimming removed 6 bases from V and 1 base from J, with 17 bases in between. The CDR3 is 15 residues long. CDR1 and CDR2 (germline): DFQATT, SNEGSKA (reference sequence). CDR3: CSAVVAEAGTDTQYF. The CDR3 bases are TGCAGTGCGGTGGTAGCGGAGGCGGGCACAGATACGCAGTATTTT.

The genes are TRBV12-3 or TRBV12-4 and TRBJ1-6; TRBD1 is a possible D gene (6 bases). The CDR3 is 14 residues long. V lost 4 bases and J 10 bases, leaving 14 bases between the germline ends. CDR3 DNA: TGTGCCAGCAGTTGGAACAGGGTCTACTCACCCCTCCACTTT. Amino acids: CASSWNRVYSPLHF.

This clonotype was seen only once. The chain combines TRBV5-1 with TRBJ2-1, with TRBD1 matching over 8 bases. Germline V gives CDR1 SGHRS, CDR2 YFSETQ. The length of the CDR3 is 16 residues. J was trimmed by 5 bases and V by 4 bases; bases with no gene match: 11. This CDR3 reads CASSQEPGQGDNEQFF. In nucleotides, the CDR3 is TGCGCCAGCAGCCAAGAACCTGGACAGGGAGACAATGAGCAGTTCTTC.

In DNA form, the CDR3 reads TGTGCCAGCAGTTCTAGCGGACACACAGATACGCAGTATTTT. Amino acid sequence: CASSSSGHTDTQYF. The V gene is TRBV28, the J gene TRBJ2-3; TRBD2 aligns across 7 bases. With 4 bases clipped from V and 2 bases from J, the junction kept 3 bases outside the gene matches. In germline, CDR1 is MDHEN, CDR2 SYDVKM. This CDR3 is built from 14 residues.

This clonotype was counted between two and nine times. The V call is TRBV28, the J call TRBJ2-4; D call uncertain. This CDR3 has 15 residues. V dropped 6 bases and J dropped 3 bases, with 15 bases sitting between them. The germline CDR1 and CDR2 sequences are MDHEN and SYDVKM. CDR3 in amino acids: CASSHSTGVKNIQYF. The CDR3, as DNA: TGTGCCAGCAGCCACTCGACTGGGGTCAAAAACATTCAGTACTTC.

The chain carries TRBV10-3 and TRBJ2-7, with 12 bases matching TRBD2. The CDR3 is made up of 14 amino acids. Germline V gene sequence: CDR1 ENHRY, CDR2 SYGVKD. The J segment lost 1 base and the V segment lost 6 bases, leaving 1 base of the junction unmatched. The CDR3, as DNA: TGTGCCATCAGCCTAGCGGGAGGGTCCTACGAGCAGTACTTC. Translated, it gives CAISLAGGSYEQYF.

The rearrangement joins TRBV7-8 to TRBJ2-3; no definite D call. The germline V gene has CDR1 SGHVS and CDR2 FQNEAQ. The CDR3 length is 15 residues. With 3 bases removed from V and 1 base from J, the gap between germline ends came to 11 bases. The CDR3 DNA is TGTGCCAGCAGCTTTAGGGCCGTTCGCACAGATACGCAGTATTTT. Its protein product is CASSFRAVRTDTQYF.

This chain's CDR3 is CSADGAPYEQYF. The CDR3 DNA reads as TGCAGTGCGGATGGGGCCCCCTACGAGCAGTACTTC. The chain employs TRBV20-1 and TRBJ2-4; TRBD1 is a possible D gene (5 bases). The last part of the DNA fits TRBJ2-7 better; the J call may be wrong. CDR3 length: 12 residues. The germline CDR1 and CDR2 sequences are DFQATT and SNEGSKA (reference sequence).

V gene TRBV6-1 combines with J gene TRBJ1-2; 8 nucleotides line up with TRBD1. The CDR3 spans 13 residues. Trimming cost V 7 bases and J 3 bases; bases outside gene matches: 4. The germline V gene encodes CDR1 MNHNS and CDR2 SASEGT. The CDR3 reads CASTGTGDYGYTF. CDR3 in DNA: TGTGCCAGCACAGGGACAGGCGACTATGGCTACACCTTC.

J is TRBJ2-1 and V is TRBV7-8; possible D gene TRBD2, 6 bases. The germline CDR1 and CDR2 sequences are SGHVS and FQNEAQ. The CDR3 loop spans 17 amino acids. V lost 1 base to trimming and J lost 7 bases, with 20 bases between them. The DNA of the CDR3 is TGTGCCAGCAGCTTAGTTTTGGCGCCGGGGACTGTGAATGAGCAGTTCTTC. It is translated as CASSLVLAPGTVNEQFF.

The chain is built from TRBV12-3 or TRBV12-4 and TRBJ2-3; 13 bases fit TRBD2. The CDR3 has 17 amino acids. The V and J ends lost 1 base and 6 bases, in that order; junction bases with no gene match: 7. The CDR3 spells CASSLVGLAGVSDTQYF. In nucleotides, the CDR3 is TGTGCCAGCAGTTTAGTCGGACTAGCGGGAGTCTCCGATACGCAGTATTTT.

The chain couples TRBV9 to TRBJ2-7; possible D gene TRBD2, 6 bases. V lost 4 bases and J 5 bases, leaving 19 bases between the germline ends. Looked up from germline, CDR1 is SGDLS and CDR2 is YYNGEE. The CDR3 loop spans 15 amino acids. The CDR3 region is CASSSRLGGLDEQYF. CDR3 bases: TGTGCCAGCAGCTCCCGACTAGGCGGTTTGGACGAGCAGTACTTC. The whole variable domain, remainder taken from reference TRBV9 and TRBJ2-7, is DSGVTQTPKHLITATGQRVTLRCSPRSGDLSVYWYQQSLDQGLQFLIQYYNGEERAKGNILERFSAQQFPDLHSELNLSSLELGDSALYFCASSSRLGGLDEQYFGPGTRLTVT.

This clonotype was counted a few times. This chain connects TRBV15 to TRBJ2-3, with 8 bases that match TRBD1. This CDR3 is built from 19 residues. V shed 0 bases, J shed 2 bases, and the junction held 13 bases outside the gene matches. Germline values: CDR1 LNHNV, CDR2 YYDKDF (reference sequence). DNA of the CDR3: TGTGCCACCAGCAGAGATAAGAGACAAGACAGGGGCACCACAGATACGCAGTATTTT. It yields the protein CATSRDKRQDRGTTDTQYF. Drawing the rest from reference TRBV15 and TRBJ2-3, the complete variable domain is DAMVIQNPRYQVTQFGKPVTLSCSQTLNHNVMYWYQQKSSQAPKLLFHYYDKDFNNEADTPDNFQSRRPNTSFCFLDIRSPGLGDTAMYLCATSRDKRQDRGTTDTQYFGPGTRLTVL.

The chain is built from TRBV25-1 and TRBJ1-4; 10 nucleotides line up with TRBD1. Trimming cost V 6 bases and J 9 bases; bases outside gene matches: 10. The germline gives CDR1 MGHDK, CDR2 SYGVNS. The CDR3 is 15 amino acids. The CDR3 DNA follows: TGTGCCAGCAGCGACACGGGACAGGGGAAACAAAAACTGTTTTTT. This sequence encodes CASSDTGQGKQKLFF.

This clonotype was seen repeatedly, ten times or more. This chain links TRBV5-1 with TRBJ2-7; possibly TRBD2 for D (6 bases). CDR1 is SGHRS and CDR2 is YFSETQ in the germline V gene. This CDR3 has 15 amino acids. The V gene lost 4 bases and the J gene lost 0 bases, with 14 bases spanning the gap. CDR3 amino acids: CASSIRDFSSYEQYF. CDR3 nucleotide sequence: TGCGCCAGCAGCATACGGGACTTTTCCTCCTACGAGCAGTACTTC.

V and J are TRBV7-9 and TRBJ2-5, with D perhaps assigned TRBD1 or TRBD2 (5 bases each). Trimming took off 1 base at V and 6 bases at J, with 15 bases between the two ends. This CDR3 has 15 residues. Germline values: CDR1 SEHNR, CDR2 FQNEAQ (reference sequence). The CDR3: CASSLGTGRRKTQYF. CDR3 bases: TGTGCCAGCAGCTTAGGAACAGGCCGGAGGAAGACCCAGTACTTC.

This chain uses TRBV4-2 with TRBJ2-4; D perhaps matches TRBD1 (6 bases). The J call may not be correct, given that the DNA end is closer to TRBJ2-7. Germline CDR1 reads LGHNA; CDR2 reads YNFKEQ. The length of the CDR3 is 13 residues. The CDR3 coding sequence is TGTGCCAGCAGCCCACAGGGTTTCGGCGAGCAGTACTTC. As protein: CASSPQGFGEQYF.

The chain joins TRBV5-1 to TRBJ2-3, with TRBD1 identical over 12 bases. The CDR3 is made up of 17 amino acids. V gave up 4 bases and J gave up 5 bases; unmatched junction bases: 11. CDR1 and CDR2 from the germline V gene are SGHRS and YFSETQ. The CDR3 DNA reads as TGCGCCAGCAGCATCGAACCGGGACAGGGGGCAATAGATACGCAGTATTTT. Its translation is CASSIEPGQGAIDTQYF.

This clonotype has a count of ten or more. This rearrangement joins TRBV4-2 to TRBJ2-1, with TRBD2 identical over 8 bases. The germline V gene encodes CDR1 LGHNA and CDR2 YNFKEQ. The CDR3 runs 16 residues. V trimming: 0 bases; J trimming: 7 bases; junction bases outside the gene matches: 8. In nucleotides, the CDR3 is TGTGCCAGCAGCCAAGATTCCGGGAGGGCCATTAATGAGCAGTTCTTC. As protein: CASSQDSGRAINEQFF.

This chain uses TRBV24-1 with TRBJ2-3; TRBD1 aligns across 7 bases. J lost 4 bases, V lost 4 bases, and 7 bases had no gene match. Germline CDR1 is KGHDR and CDR2 is SFDVKD. The CDR3 covers 15 residues. This chain's CDR3 is CATSEADRRADTQYF. CDR3 nucleotide sequence: TGTGCCACCAGTGAGGCGGACAGGCGCGCAGATACGCAGTATTTT.

There are many counts of this clonotype. The V and J genes are TRBV7-2 and TRBJ2-7; 7 bases agree with TRBD2. Germline lookup yields CDR1 SGHTA and CDR2 FQGNSA. The CDR3 loop spans 15 amino acids. V was clipped by 1 base and J by 0 bases; unmatched bases: 3. CDR3 in amino acids: CASSLVRTSSYEQYF. CDR3 bases: TGTGCCAGCAGCTTAGTCAGGACTAGCTCCTACGAGCAGTACTTC.

Only a few counts were recorded for this clonotype. The chain has TRBV6-6 and TRBJ2-1; perhaps TRBD1 as D (5 bases). This CDR3 region has 15 residues. Trimming removed 4 bases from V and 8 bases from J, with 18 bases in between. Germline V gene data show CDR1 as MNHNY and CDR2 as SVGAGI (reference sequence). The CDR3 DNA reads TGTGCCAGCAGTTCAACTCAGGGCCCCCGAGATGAGCAGTTCTTC. The encoded protein is CASSSTQGPRDEQFF.

This clonotype was detected a few times. The chain is built from TRBV4-1 and TRBJ1-2, with D possibly TRBD1 on 5 matching bases. Deletions cut 0 bases from V and 4 bases from J, with 12 bases between. Germline V gene lookup returns CDR1 MGHRA and CDR2 YSYEKL. The CDR3 is made up of 15 amino acids. The CDR3 DNA is TGCGCCAGCAGCCAAGAGGAGGGGCACGGCTATGGCTACACCTTC. Translation: CASSQEEGHGYGYTF.

This chain connects TRBV20-1 to TRBJ2-1; the match to TRBD2 covers 11 bases. This CDR3 has 16 residues. After removal of 0 bases from V and 8 bases from J, the junction contained 9 bases not matched to a gene. The V gene's germline CDR1 is DFQATT and CDR2 SNEGSKA (reference sequence). The CDR3 spells CSARDLAGGTPHEQFF. The CDR3 nucleotides read TGCAGTGCTAGAGACCTAGCGGGAGGAACCCCACATGAGCAGTTCTTC.

The CDR3, as DNA: TGTGCCAGCAGTTTAAGGGGGGCGAGCTCCTACGAGCAGTACTTC. It is translated as CASSLRGASSYEQYF. This chain links TRBV12-3 or TRBV12-4 with TRBJ2-7; tentatively, D is TRBD1 or TRBD2 (6 bases each). The CDR3 totals 15 residues. V dropped 2 bases and J dropped 0 bases, with 11 bases sitting between them.

This clonotype turned up a few times. Possible read error: a much larger clone is one base away. This sequence joins TRBV7-2 and TRBJ2-3; D is unresolved. Trimming left V 4 bases short and J 2 bases short, with 7 bases between. Germline lookup yields CDR1 SGHTA and CDR2 FQGNSA. The CDR3 is made up of 13 amino acids. The CDR3, as DNA: TGTGCCAGCAGCTCGACCCCCACAGATACGCAGTATTTT. Translated, it gives CASSSTPTDTQYF.